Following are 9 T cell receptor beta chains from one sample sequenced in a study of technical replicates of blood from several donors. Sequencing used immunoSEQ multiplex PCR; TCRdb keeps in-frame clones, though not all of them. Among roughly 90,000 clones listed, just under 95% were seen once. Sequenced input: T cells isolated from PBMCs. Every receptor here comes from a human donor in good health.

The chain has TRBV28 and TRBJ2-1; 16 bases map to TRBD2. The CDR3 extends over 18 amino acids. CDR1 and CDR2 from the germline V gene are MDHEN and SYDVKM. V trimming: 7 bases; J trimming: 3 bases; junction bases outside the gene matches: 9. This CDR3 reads CASTSGTSGRAGYNEQFF. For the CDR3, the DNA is TGTGCCAGCACCTCCGGGACTAGCGGGAGGGCGGGCTACAATGAGCAGTTCTTC.

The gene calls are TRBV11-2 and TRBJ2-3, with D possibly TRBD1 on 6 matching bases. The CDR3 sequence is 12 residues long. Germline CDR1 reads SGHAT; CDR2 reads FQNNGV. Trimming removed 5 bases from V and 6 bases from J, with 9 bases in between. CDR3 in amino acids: CASSRQADTQYF. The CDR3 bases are TGTGCCAGCAGCCGACAGGCGGATACGCAGTATTTT. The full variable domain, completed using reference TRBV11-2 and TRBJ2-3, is EAGVAQSPRYKIIEKRQSVAFWCNPISGHATLYWYQQILGQGPKLLIQFQNNGVVDDSQLPKDRFSAERLKGVDSTLKIQPAKLEDSAVYLCASSRQADTQYFGPGTRLTVL.

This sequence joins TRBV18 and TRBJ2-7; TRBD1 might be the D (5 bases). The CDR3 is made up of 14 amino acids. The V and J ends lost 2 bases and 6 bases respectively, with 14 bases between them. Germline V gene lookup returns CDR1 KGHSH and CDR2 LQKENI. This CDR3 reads CASSPGAGAFEQYF. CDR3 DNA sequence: TGTGCCAGCTCACCAGGGGCAGGCGCTTTCGAGCAGTACTTC.

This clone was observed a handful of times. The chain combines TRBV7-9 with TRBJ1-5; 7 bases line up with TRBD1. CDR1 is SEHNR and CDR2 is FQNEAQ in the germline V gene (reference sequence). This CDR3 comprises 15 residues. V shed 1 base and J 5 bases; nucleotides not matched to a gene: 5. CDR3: CASSLETQGDQPQHF. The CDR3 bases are TGTGCCAGCAGCTTAGAGACCCAGGGGGATCAGCCCCAGCATTTT.

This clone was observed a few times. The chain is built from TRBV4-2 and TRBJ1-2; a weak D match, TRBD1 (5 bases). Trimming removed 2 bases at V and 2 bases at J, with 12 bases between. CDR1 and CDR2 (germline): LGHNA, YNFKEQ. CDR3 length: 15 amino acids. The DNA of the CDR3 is TGTGCCAGCAGCCAACAAGGGGTGCCCAACTATGGCTACACCTTC. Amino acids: CASSQQGVPNYGYTF.

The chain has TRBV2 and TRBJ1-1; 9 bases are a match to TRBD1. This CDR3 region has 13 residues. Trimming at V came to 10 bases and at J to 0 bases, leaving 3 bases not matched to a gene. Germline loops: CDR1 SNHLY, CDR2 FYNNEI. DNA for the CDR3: TGTGCCACAGGGACAGGGATGAACACTGAAGCTTTCTTT. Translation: CATGTGMNTEAFF.

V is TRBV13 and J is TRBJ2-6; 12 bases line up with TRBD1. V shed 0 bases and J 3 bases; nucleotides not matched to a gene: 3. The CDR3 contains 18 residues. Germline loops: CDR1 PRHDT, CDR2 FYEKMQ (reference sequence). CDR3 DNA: TGTGCCAGCAGCTTAGGCGGGACAGGGGGCTTTGGGGCCAACGTCCTGACTTTC. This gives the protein CASSLGGTGGFGANVLTF.

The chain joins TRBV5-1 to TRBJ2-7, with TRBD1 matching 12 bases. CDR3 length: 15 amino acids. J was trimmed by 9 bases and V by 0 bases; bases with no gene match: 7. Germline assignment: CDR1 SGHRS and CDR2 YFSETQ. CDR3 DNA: TGCGCCAGCAGCTTGGTCGGGACAGGGGGCGAGGTGCAGTACTTC. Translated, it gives CASSLVGTGGEVQYF.

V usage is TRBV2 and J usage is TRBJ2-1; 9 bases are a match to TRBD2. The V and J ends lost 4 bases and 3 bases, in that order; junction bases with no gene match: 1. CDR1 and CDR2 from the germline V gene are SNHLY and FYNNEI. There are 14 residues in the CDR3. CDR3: CASSGAGGYNEQFF. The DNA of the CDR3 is TGTGCCAGCAGTGGAGCGGGGGGCTACAATGAGCAGTTCTTC.